The clone carrying this T cell receptor (beta chain) was counted between two and nine times. Profiled with immunoSEQ multiplex PCR; TCRdb holds only in-frame clones, not every one. The table shows more than 250,000 clones, with roughly nine tenths occurring only once. Trimming took 4 bases from V and 3 from J, leaving 13 bases between them. This CDR3 comprises 14 residues. Germline V gene sequence: CDR1 SGDLS, CDR2 YYNGEE. The data originate from a study of blood T cell repertoires in COVID-19. Study details: In each case, the material was cDNA or gDNA derived from T cells, B-cell-depleted T cells, or PBMCs.

This receptor was taken from a man younger than 30 with active or convalescent COVID-19. The chain joins TRBV9 to TRBJ1-2; D remains ambiguous. Sequencing was done on a sample of peripheral blood. The CDR3 DNA follows: TGTGCCAGCAGCTTTCCCCCCGAGGACTATGGCTACACCTTC. It translates to CASSFPPEDYGYTF.